These 11 T cell receptor beta chains came from one sample sequenced in a study of cytomegalovirus exposure and HLA in healthy donors. It was with 60 Vbeta and 13 Jbeta primers that the PCR ran. Clones were sequenced by immunoSEQ multiplex PCR, and TCRdb holds only the in-frame ones, with some missing. Counted here are roughly 110,000 clones, roughly 80% occurring once; the ten biggest clones make up 1.5% to 2%. The sample comprised PBMCs. These receptor sequences come from a man in his forties or fifties in good health and CMV-seronegative.

The CDR3 loop reads CASSSSGGTGETQYF. CDR3 coding DNA: TGCGCCAGCAGTTCTAGCGGGGGGACGGGGGAGACCCAGTACTTC. The J gene is TRBJ2-5, the V gene TRBV5-1, with 11 bases identical to TRBD2. CDR3 length equals 15 residues. CDR1 and CDR2 (germline): SGHRS, YFSETQ. After removal of 5 bases from V and 5 bases from J, the junction contained 8 bases not matched to a gene. The variable domain in full, completed from reference TRBV5-1 and TRBJ2-5, reads KAGVTQTPRYLIKTRGQQVTLSCSPISGHRSVSWYQQTPGQGLQFLFEYFSETQRNKGNFPGRFSGRQFSNSRSEMNVSTLELGDSALYLCASSSSGGTGETQYFGPGTRLLVL.

The chain links TRBV7-3 to TRBJ1-2; TRBD1 is a possible D gene (5 bases). Germline V gene data show CDR1 as SGHTA and CDR2 as FQGTGA. The V and J ends lost 2 bases and 6 bases respectively, with 13 bases between them. The CDR3 has 14 amino acids. The CDR3 nucleotides are TGTGCCAGCAGCTTAGACAGAAGTTCAGATGGCTACACCTTC. This encodes CASSLDRSSDGYTF.

In regard to this clone: The junction differs from germline at one of its ends, possibly a read error. The chain has TRBV27 and TRBJ1-1, with 7 bases matching TRBD1. The CDR3 contains 14 residues. Per the germline V gene, CDR1 is MNHEY and CDR2 is SMNVEV (reference sequence). The CDR3 spells CASSAQGLNTEAFF. In nucleotides, the CDR3 is TGTGCCAGCAGTGCACAGGGGTTGAATACTGAAGCTTTCTTT.

This clone appeared once. The genes are TRBV5-1 and TRBJ2-2; D is perhaps TRBD2 (5 bases). CDR1 SGHRS and CDR2 YFSETQ come from the germline V gene. Deletions cut 2 bases from V and 2 bases from J, with 10 bases between. This CDR3 comprises 15 residues. CDR3 amino acids: CASSFEGSNTGELFF. DNA of the CDR3: TGCGCCAGCAGCTTCGAGGGTAGTAACACCGGGGAGCTGTTTTTT.

The chain recombines TRBV2 with TRBJ2-2, with a possible D match to TRBD1 (5 bases). The V and J ends lost 6 bases and 8 bases respectively, with 16 bases between them. The CDR3 is 14 residues long. Germline-derived CDR1 and CDR2 are SNHLY and FYNNEI. CDR3 region: CASSPIVGPGELFF. The CDR3, as DNA: TGTGCCAGCAGCCCCATTGTGGGGCCGGGGGAGCTGTTTTTT.

This chain links TRBV25-1 with TRBJ1-5; D remains unclear. The CDR3 consists of 14 residues. Germline CDR1 reads MGHDK; CDR2 reads SYGVNS. V lost 3 bases and J lost 7, with 13 bases in between. DNA of the CDR3: TGTGCCAGCAGTGATTCTGGGCGGGAGCAGCCCCAGCATTTT. It encodes CASSDSGREQPQHF.

This clone was recorded only once. The junction differs from germline at one of its ends, possibly a read error. Within the sample, other DNA sequences also encode this same CDR3. The rearrangement joins TRBV10-3 to TRBJ1-6; D gene ambiguous. The CDR3 loop spans 12 amino acids. Germline CDR1 and CDR2: ENHRY and SYGVKD. The chain's CDR3 is CAITAGNSPLHF. The CDR3 DNA follows: TGTGCCATTACGGCAGGCAATTCCCCCCTCCACTTT.

The chain combines TRBV14 with TRBJ1-2; unclear D gene. Germline V gene data show CDR1 as SGHDN and CDR2 as FVKESK. CDR3 length: 16 amino acids. V was clipped by 0 bases and J by 12 bases, with 23 bases between them. CDR3 coding DNA: TGTGCCAGCAGCCAAGATCCGGCAGGCGCCACGTTGGGCCACACCTTC. Translated, it gives CASSQDPAGATLGHTF.

The sample holds a few counts of this clone. V and J are TRBV5-6 and TRBJ2-1; tentative D call: TRBD2 (5 bases). CDR3 length equals 13 residues. Trimming shortened V by 0 bases and J by 4 bases, and 5 bases separated the two germline ends. Germline V gene data show CDR1 as SGHDT and CDR2 as YYEEEE. CDR3 sequence reads: CASSLGGYNEQFF. In nucleotides, the CDR3 is TGTGCCAGCAGCTTGGGAGGGTACAATGAGCAGTTCTTC. The complete variable domain, with remaining parts taken from reference TRBV5-6 and TRBJ2-1, reads DAGVTQSPTHLIKTRGQQVTLRCSPKSGHDTVSWYQQALGQGPQFIFQYYEEEERQRGNFPDRFSGHQFPNYSSELNVNALLLGDSALYLCASSLGGYNEQFFGPGTRLTVL.

The chain links TRBV10-3 to TRBJ2-3; D not resolved. Germline CDR1 ENHRY, CDR2 SYGVKD. V was shortened by 6 bases and J by 0 bases, with 10 bases between the two germline ends. The CDR3 totals 14 residues. For the CDR3, the DNA is TGTGCCATCAGGATAACTAATAGCACAGATACGCAGTATTTT. It encodes CAIRITNSTDTQYF.

This clone was seen a single time. This chain connects TRBV5-4 to TRBJ2-2, with TRBD1 identical over 9 bases. Germline V CDR1 and CDR2: SGHNT, YYREEE (reference sequence). The CDR3 has 15 amino acids. J lost 6 bases, V lost 7 bases, and 10 bases had no gene match. CDR3 sequence reads: CASSIGQGWAGELFF. The CDR3 DNA reads as TGTGCCAGCTCGATAGGACAGGGGTGGGCCGGGGAGCTGTTTTTT.